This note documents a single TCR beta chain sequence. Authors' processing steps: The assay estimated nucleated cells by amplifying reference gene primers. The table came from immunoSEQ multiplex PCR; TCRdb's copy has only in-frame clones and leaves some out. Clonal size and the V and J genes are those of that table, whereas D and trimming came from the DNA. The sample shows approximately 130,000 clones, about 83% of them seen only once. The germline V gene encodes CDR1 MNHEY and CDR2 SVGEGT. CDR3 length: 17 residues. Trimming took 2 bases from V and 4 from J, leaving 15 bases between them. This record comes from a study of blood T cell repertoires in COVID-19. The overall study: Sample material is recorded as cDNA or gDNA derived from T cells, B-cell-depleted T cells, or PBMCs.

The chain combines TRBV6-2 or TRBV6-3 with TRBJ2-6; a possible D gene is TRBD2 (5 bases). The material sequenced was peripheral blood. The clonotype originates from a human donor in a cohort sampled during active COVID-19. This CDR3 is CASSYRTGFRGANVLTF. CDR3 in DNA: TGTGCCAGCAGTTACCGGACTGGCTTTAGGGGGGCCAACGTCCTGACTTTC.